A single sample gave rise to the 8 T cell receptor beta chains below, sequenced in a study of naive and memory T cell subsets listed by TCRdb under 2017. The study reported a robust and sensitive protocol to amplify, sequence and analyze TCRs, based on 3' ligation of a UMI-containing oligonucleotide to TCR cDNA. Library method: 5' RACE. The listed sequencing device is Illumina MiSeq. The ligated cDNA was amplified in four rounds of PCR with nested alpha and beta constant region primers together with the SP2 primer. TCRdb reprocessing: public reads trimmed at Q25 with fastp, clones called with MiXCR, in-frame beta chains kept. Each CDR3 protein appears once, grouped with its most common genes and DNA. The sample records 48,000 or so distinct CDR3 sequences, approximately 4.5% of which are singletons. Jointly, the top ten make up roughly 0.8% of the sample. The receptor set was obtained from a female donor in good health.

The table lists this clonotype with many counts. Written as DNA, the CDR3 is TGTGCCAGCAGACTCAGACAGGTTGGGAATGAAAAACTGTTTTTT. This sequence encodes CASRLRQVGNEKLFF. This rearrangement joins TRBV27 to TRBJ1-4; TRBD1 is a possible D gene (6 bases). CDR3 length: 15 residues. Germline V lookup: CDR1 MNHEY, CDR2 SMNVEV (reference sequence). Trimming took 6 bases from V and 5 from J, leaving 16 bases between them.

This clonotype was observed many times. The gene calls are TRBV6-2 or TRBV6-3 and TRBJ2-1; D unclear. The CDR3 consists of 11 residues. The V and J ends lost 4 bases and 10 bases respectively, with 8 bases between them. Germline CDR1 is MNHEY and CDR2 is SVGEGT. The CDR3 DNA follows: TGTGCCAGCAGTTTGGGTGGGGAGCAGTTCTTC. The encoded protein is CASSLGGEQFF.

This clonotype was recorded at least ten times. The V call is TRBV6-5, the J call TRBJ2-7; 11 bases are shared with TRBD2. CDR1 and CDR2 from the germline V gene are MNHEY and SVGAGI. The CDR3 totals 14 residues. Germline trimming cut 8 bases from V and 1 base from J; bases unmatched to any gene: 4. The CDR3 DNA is TGTGCCAGCCGGACTAGCGGGTTATCCTACGAGCAGTACTTC. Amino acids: CASRTSGLSYEQYF.

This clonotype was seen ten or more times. CDR3 bases: TGTGCCACCGCTGGACAGGGAGAATGGGAGCCCCAGCATTTT. It yields the protein CATAGQGEWEPQHF. The chain uses TRBV28 and TRBJ1-5; 8 bases match TRBD1. J was trimmed by 8 bases and V by 10 bases; bases with no gene match: 13. This CDR3 is 14 amino acids long. Germline V CDR1 and CDR2: MDHEN, SYDVKM.

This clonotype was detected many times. The CDR3 spells CASESGASYEQYF. CDR3 coding DNA: TGTGCCAGCGAAAGCGGGGCCTCCTACGAGCAGTACTTC. V gene TRBV11-2 combines with J gene TRBJ2-7; 7 nucleotides agree with TRBD2. The length of the CDR3 is 13 residues. Germline V gene sequence: CDR1 SGHAT, CDR2 FQNNGV. V lost 8 bases and J lost 0; bases outside the gene matches: 4.

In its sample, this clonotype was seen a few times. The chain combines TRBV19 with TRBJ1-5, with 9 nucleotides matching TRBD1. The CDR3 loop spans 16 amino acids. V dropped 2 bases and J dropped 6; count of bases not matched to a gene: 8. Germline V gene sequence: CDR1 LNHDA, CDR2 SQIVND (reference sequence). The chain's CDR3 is CASSIYDRGVRQPQHF. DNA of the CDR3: TGTGCCAGTAGTATATACGACAGGGGGGTCCGTCAGCCCCAGCATTTT.

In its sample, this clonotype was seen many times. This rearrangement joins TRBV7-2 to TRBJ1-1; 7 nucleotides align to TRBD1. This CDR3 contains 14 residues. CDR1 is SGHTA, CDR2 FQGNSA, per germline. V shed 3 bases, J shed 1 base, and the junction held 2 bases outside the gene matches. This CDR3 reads CASSLGQSNTEAFF. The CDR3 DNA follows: TGTGCCAGCAGCTTGGGACAGTCGAACACTGAAGCTTTCTTT.

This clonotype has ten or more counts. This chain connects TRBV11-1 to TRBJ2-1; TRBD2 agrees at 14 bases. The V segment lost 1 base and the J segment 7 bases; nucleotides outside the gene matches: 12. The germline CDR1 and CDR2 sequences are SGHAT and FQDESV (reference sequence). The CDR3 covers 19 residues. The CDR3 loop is CASSLGGRGLAGAGNEQFF. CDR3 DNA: TGTGCCAGCAGCTTAGGAGGAAGGGGACTAGCGGGAGCGGGGAATGAGCAGTTCTTC.